Sequencing of this T cell receptor beta chain was carried out in a study of cytomegalovirus exposure and HLA in healthy donors. Points from the study as a whole: Per published accounts, TCR beta sequences correctly predicted the HLA-A and HLA-B alleles of most subjects.

About this clone: Antigen: not known.

The germline V and J ends were trimmed by 6 bases and 3 bases, with 15 bases remaining between them. From germline, CDR1 is LNHDA and CDR2 SQIVND (reference sequence). CDR3 size: 14 residues. The primer mix had 60 Vbeta and 13 Jbeta primers. Sequencing was performed with immunoSEQ multiplex PCR; in TCRdb, only in-frame clones are kept and a portion is missing. Altogether 75,000 to 100,000 clones are present, around 73% being singletons, with the ten largest covering over 3%. The receptor was derived from a middle-aged man in good health and CMV-seronegative. The sample was PBMCs. This chain connects TRBV19 to TRBJ2-7, with D possibly TRBD1 on 6 matching bases. As DNA, the CDR3 is TGTGCCAGTAGGAATGACAGGTCAGACTACGAGCAGTACTTC. It encodes CASRNDRSDYEQYF.